This T cell receptor (beta chain) was captured in a study of T-cell reconstitution after alpha-beta-depleted transplantation in children. This clonotype was recorded at least ten times. Its antigen is undetermined. Study observations and caveats: High day-60 TCRbeta diversity in some patients came from surviving recipient T cells and thymic progenitors. Newly produced T cells mostly provided counts and TCRbeta diversity after one year, as hyperexpanded clones declined.

A TCRbeta library incorporating unique molecular identifiers was prepared. TCRdb re-analysed the PCR reads in MiXCR, keeping a single row per CDR3 protein. The sample lists 150,000 to 250,000 distinct CDR3 sequences; about 6% were seen once. The CDR3 has 16 amino acids. Germline V lookup: CDR1 LGHNA, CDR2 YSLEER. J gave up 5 bases and V 0 bases, and 4 bases lay outside the gene matches. Sequencing used PBMCs, obtained before TCRalphabeta/CD19-depleted stem cell transplant. The chain couples TRBV4-3 to TRBJ2-2; 9 bases fit TRBD1. This clonotype was obtained from a girl less than two years old with combined immunodeficiency, due to receive a stem cell transplant. The DNA for the CDR3 is TGCGCCAGCAGCCAAGACCGGGACAGGGTTACCGGGGAGCTGTTTTTT. Protein: CASSQDRDRVTGELFF.